The 31 T cell receptor beta chains presented below share a single source sample, sequenced in a study of shared clonotypes between healthy human individuals (dated by TCRdb to about 2020). To prepare the library, the immunoSEQ multiplex PCR assay was applied. TCRdb obtained this table from immuneACCESS and retained in-frame rearrangements with V and J assigned. These tables miss some clones; where compared with another copy, unresolved V genes account for less than half of the shortfall, and the remainder is unexplained. For this sample there are about a million clones; approximately 75% appear just once. Roughly 0.82% of the sample is in the top ten clones. Source material: memory CD4+ T cells from PBMCs. What the cell subset or site label conveys for this sample: CD45RA-negative fraction. The receptor source for this set is a man between 18 and 29 years old in good health. Some clones in this sample may be carry-over from other donors' samples.

The V and J genes are TRBV7-2 and TRBJ2-1; TRBD2 aligns across 14 bases. The V gene's germline CDR1 is SGHTA and CDR2 FQGNSA. The length of the CDR3 is 16 residues. The V and J ends lost 2 bases and 13 bases, in that order; junction bases with no gene match: 10. In DNA form, the CDR3 reads TGTGCCAGCAGCTTAATGGGACTAGCGGGAGAAGTTGCACAGTTCTTC. Translated, it gives CASSLMGLAGEVAQFF.

The CDR3 here is CASSLGLAGSTDTQYF. DNA of the CDR3: TGTGCCAGCAGTCTTGGACTAGCGGGATCCACAGATACGCAGTATTTT. This rearrangement joins TRBV28 to TRBJ2-3; TRBD2 matches at 12 bases. CDR3 length equals 16 residues. The V and J ends lost 5 bases and 2 bases, in that order; junction bases with no gene match: 5. Germline CDR1 reads MDHEN; CDR2 reads SYDVKM.

The V gene is TRBV9, the J gene TRBJ2-5; tentative D call: TRBD1 (7 bases). V gave up 6 bases and J gave up 5 bases, with 14 bases separating them. This CDR3 has 13 amino acids. Germline values: CDR1 SGDLS, CDR2 YYNGEE. Here the CDR3 reads CASNQGGVETQYF. CDR3 nucleotide sequence: TGTGCCAGCAATCAGGGGGGCGTCGAGACCCAGTACTTC. Using reference TRBV9 and TRBJ2-5 for the parts outside the CDR3, the full variable domain is DSGVTQTPKHLITATGQRVTLRCSPRSGDLSVYWYQQSLDQGLQFLIQYYNGEERAKGNILERFSAQQFPDLHSELNLSSLELGDSALYFCASNQGGVETQYFGPGTRLLVL.

V is TRBV30 and J is TRBJ2-5; 7 nucleotides line up with TRBD1. V trimming: 5 bases; J trimming: 3 bases; junction bases outside the gene matches: 6. This CDR3 region has 13 residues. Germline V gives CDR1 GTSNPN, CDR2 SVGIG (reference sequence). The DNA for the CDR3 is TGTGCCTGGGGAAGCAGGGGGAAAGAGACCCAGTACTTC. Its protein product is CAWGSRGKETQYF. Together with reference TRBV30 and TRBJ2-5, the CDR3 gives the full variable domain: SQTIHQWPATLVQPVGSPLSLECTVEGTSNPNLYWYRQAAGRGLQLLFYSVGIGQISSEVPQNLSASRPQDRQFILSSKKLLLSDSGFYLCAWGSRGKETQYFGPGTRLLVL.

The genes are TRBV6-5 and TRBJ1-1; TRBD1 is a possible D gene (6 bases). Germline V gene lookup returns CDR1 MNHEY and CDR2 SVGAGI. Trimming cost V 7 bases and J 0 bases, with 12 bases left between them. This CDR3 contains 14 residues. The CDR3 here is CASTSRGLNTEAFF. The CDR3 bases are TGTGCCAGCACCTCAAGGGGGTTGAACACTGAAGCTTTCTTT.

V usage is TRBV6-5 and J usage is TRBJ1-5; 7 bases are shared with TRBD1. The germline V gene has CDR1 MNHEY and CDR2 SVGAGI. CDR3 length: 14 residues. The V and J ends lost 0 bases and 11 bases, in that order; junction bases with no gene match: 7. DNA for the CDR3: TGTGCCAGCAGTTACTCGCGAGGGGGCCAGACCCAGCATTTT. Residues: CASSYSRGGQTQHF.

The rearrangement joins TRBV5-5 to TRBJ1-2; TRBD1 might be the D (5 bases). The germline gives CDR1 SGHKS, CDR2 YYEKEE (reference sequence). CDR3 length equals 16 residues. V was clipped by 3 bases and J by 6 bases, with 21 bases between them. CDR3 in amino acids: CASSSWARDGFDGYTF. The CDR3 DNA reads TGTGCCAGCAGCTCCTGGGCCAGGGATGGGTTTGATGGCTACACCTTC.

This clone came up once. The chain couples TRBV7-3 to TRBJ1-1, with unresolved D. Trimming left V 5 bases short and J 3 bases short, with 13 bases between. The V gene's germline CDR1 is SGHTA and CDR2 FQGTGA. The CDR3 is 14 amino acids. The CDR3 loop reads CASSVSGRDTEAFF. In DNA, the CDR3 is TGTGCCAGCAGCGTTAGCGGGAGAGACACTGAAGCTTTCTTT.

The gene calls are TRBV5-1 and TRBJ2-2; D perhaps matches TRBD1 (6 bases). This CDR3 spans 15 amino acids. The V end lost 2 bases, the J end lost 5 bases, and 13 bases lay between the germline ends. The germline V gene encodes CDR1 SGHRS and CDR2 YFSETQ. CDR3 residues: CASSFQTTGTGELFF. In DNA, the CDR3 is TGCGCCAGCAGCTTTCAAACCACAGGGACCGGGGAGCTGTTTTTT.

This clone was seen a few times. This rearrangement joins TRBV7-9 to TRBJ2-7, with TRBD2 as a possible D gene (5 bases). The CDR3 runs to 14 residues. CDR1 and CDR2 (germline): SEHNR, FQNEAQ (reference sequence). V gave up 3 bases and J gave up 4 bases, with 13 bases separating them. CDR3 protein: CASSFSRLPYEQYF. DNA of the CDR3: TGTGCCAGCAGCTTTTCTCGACTACCTTACGAGCAGTACTTC.

This clone occurred once. This clone may be a read error of a much larger clone one base away. The sample holds other DNA sequences that translate to the same CDR3. The chain employs TRBV7-3 and TRBJ2-1, with TRBD1 matching 7 bases. The CDR3 covers 14 residues. Germline V CDR1 and CDR2: SGHTA, FQGTGA. V lost 5 bases to trimming and J lost 2 bases; unmatched junction nucleotides: 3. CDR3 sequence (DNA): TGTGCCAGCAGCCCGGGACAGACCTACAATGAGCAGTTCTTC. This sequence encodes CASSPGQTYNEQFF. The full variable domain, in which reference TRBV7-3 and TRBJ2-1 provide the parts outside the CDR3, is GAGVSQTPSNKVTEKGKYVELRCDPISGHTALYWYRQSLGQGPEFLIYFQGTGAADDSGLPNDRFFAVRPEGSVSTLKIQRTERGDSAVYLCASSPGQTYNEQFFGPGTRLTVL.

The genes are TRBV9 and TRBJ2-7; TRBD1 is a possible D gene (6 bases). The germline CDR1 and CDR2 sequences are SGDLS and YYNGEE. This CDR3 region has 13 residues. The germline V and J ends were trimmed by 8 bases and 1 base, with 13 bases remaining between them. CDR3 coding DNA: TGTGCCAGTCGCGGGCAGGGGTCCTACGAGCAGTACTTC. Amino acid sequence: CASRGQGSYEQYF.

The chain recombines TRBV7-2 with TRBJ1-2; a possible D gene is TRBD1 (5 bases). The CDR3 spans 13 residues. Germline assignment: CDR1 SGHTA and CDR2 FQGNSA. Trimming stripped 1 base from V and 8 bases from J, with 11 bases between. The CDR3 protein is CASSLGREGGYTF. DNA of the CDR3: TGTGCCAGCAGCTTAGGCAGGGAAGGGGGCTACACCTTC.

This clone was counted between two and nine times. V gene TRBV11-3 combines with J gene TRBJ2-1; D ambiguous. The CDR3 spans 13 residues. The V and J ends lost 1 base and 5 bases respectively, with 6 bases between them. CDR1 and CDR2 from the germline V gene are SGHNT and YENEEA. This CDR3 is CASSLGPDNEQFF. The CDR3 nucleotides read TGTGCCAGCAGCTTAGGGCCAGACAATGAGCAGTTCTTC. Full variable domain (remainder filled in from reference TRBV11-3 and TRBJ2-1): EAGVVQSPRYKIIEKKQPVAFWCNPISGHNTLYWYLQNLGQGPELLIRYENEEAVDDSQLPKDRFSAERLKGVDSTLKIQPAELGDSAVYLCASSLGPDNEQFFGPGTRLTVL.

Comments on this clone: The sample holds other DNA sequences that translate to the same CDR3. The chain uses TRBV28 and TRBJ1-2, with 7 bases identical to TRBD1. CDR1 and CDR2 from the germline V gene are MDHEN and SYDVKM. The CDR3 has 13 amino acids. The J segment lost 8 bases and the V segment lost 6 bases, leaving 9 bases of the junction unmatched. In DNA, the CDR3 is TGTGCCAGCAGCTTAGAGGGGGCTCGGGGCTACACCTTC. This encodes CASSLEGARGYTF.

The J gene is TRBJ2-2, the V gene TRBV5-1; no clear D. The V gene lost 0 bases and the J gene lost 3 bases, with 12 bases spanning the gap. The CDR3 has 16 residues. In germline, CDR1 is SGHRS, CDR2 YFSETQ. The CDR3 sequence is CASSLVPGRDTGELFF. The CDR3 bases are TGCGCCAGCAGCTTGGTTCCTGGCAGAGACACCGGGGAGCTGTTTTTT.

This chain links TRBV7-2 with TRBJ2-3; 7 bases fit TRBD1. The germline V gene has CDR1 SGHTA and CDR2 FQGNSA. V trimming: 4 bases; J trimming: 2 bases; junction bases outside the gene matches: 6. The CDR3 length is 15 residues. The CDR3 DNA reads TGTGCCAGCAGCTCAAAGGGACAGATCACAGATACGCAGTATTTT. Protein: CASSSKGQITDTQYF.

Note on this clone: A much larger clonotype is one base distant, so this may be a read error. The chain couples TRBV11-2 to TRBJ2-1; TRBD2 matches at 12 bases. The CDR3 runs to 15 residues. Trimming removed 5 bases from V and 6 bases from J; junction bases left unmatched: 5. CDR1 is SGHAT, CDR2 FQNNGV, per germline. CDR3 bases: TGTGCCAGCAGCCCCCGGACTAGCGGGATCAATGAGCAGTTCTTC. Residues: CASSPRTSGINEQFF. Variable domain in full (rest from reference TRBV11-2 and TRBJ2-1): EAGVAQSPRYKIIEKRQSVAFWCNPISGHATLYWYQQILGQGPKLLIQFQNNGVVDDSQLPKDRFSAERLKGVDSTLKIQPAKLEDSAVYLCASSPRTSGINEQFFGPGTRLTVL.

CDR3 sequence: CASSLDGQGWDGQFF. The CDR3 coding sequence is TGCGCCAGCAGCTTGGATGGACAGGGGTGGGACGGGCAGTTCTTC. The chain links TRBV5-1 to TRBJ2-1; 9 nucleotides agree with TRBD1. Germline CDR1 is SGHRS and CDR2 is YFSETQ. Trimming cost V 0 bases and J 12 bases; bases outside gene matches: 10. The CDR3 is 15 residues long.

This CDR3 reads CASSGRTTDTQYF. The CDR3 DNA reads as TGTGCCAGTAGTGGGCGGACTACAGATACGCAGTATTTT. The chain uses TRBV19 and TRBJ2-3; TRBD2 might be the D (5 bases). The germline V and J ends were trimmed by 5 bases and 3 bases, with 9 bases remaining between them. Per the germline V gene, CDR1 is LNHDA and CDR2 is SQIVND (reference sequence). There are 13 residues in the CDR3.

This clone was seen just once. V and J are TRBV14 and TRBJ2-7; no clear D gene. V shed 2 bases and J shed 9 bases, with 11 bases lying between them. There are 12 residues in the CDR3. The germline V gene has CDR1 SGHDN and CDR2 FVKESK. CDR3 nucleotides: TGTGCCAGCAGCCAATACGACGCTTCGCAGTACTTC. It yields the protein CASSQYDASQYF.

The V call is TRBV28, the J call TRBJ1-5; TRBD1 is a possible D gene (6 bases). CDR1 is MDHEN and CDR2 is SYDVKM in the germline V gene. V was trimmed by 6 bases and J by 5 bases, leaving 14 bases between them. This CDR3 is 14 amino acids long. CDR3 protein: CASRGGDNYQPQHF. The CDR3 bases are TGTGCCAGCAGGGGGGGGGACAACTATCAGCCCCAGCATTTT.

The chain combines TRBV4-1 with TRBJ2-7; 8 nucleotides match TRBD2. V trimming: 4 bases; J trimming: 7 bases; junction bases outside the gene matches: 9. Germline loops: CDR1 MGHRA, CDR2 YSYEKL. The CDR3 length is 14 residues. Written as DNA, the CDR3 is TGCGCCAGCAGCCTCTCGACTAGCGCAGGAGAGCAGTACTTC. This translates into CASSLSTSAGEQYF.

The chain is built from TRBV10-2 and TRBJ1-3; D not resolved. The CDR3 runs to 14 residues. V was cut by 7 bases and J by 0 bases, with 10 bases left in between. Germline CDR1 and CDR2: WSHSY and SAAADI. CDR3 nucleotides: TGCGCCAGCATAGCCGGGCGCTCTGGAAACACCATATATTTT. Translating it yields CASIAGRSGNTIYF.

The chain has TRBV5-6 and TRBJ2-7; the D gene is possibly TRBD1 (5 bases). CDR1 SGHDT and CDR2 YYEEEE come from the germline V gene. The CDR3 is made up of 15 amino acids. V shed 4 bases and J shed 2 bases, with 16 bases lying between them. CDR3 nucleotides: TGTGCCAGCAGCCCGCAGGGATCCCCAACCTACGAGCAGTACTTC. Encoded protein: CASSPQGSPTYEQYF.

The chain carries TRBV29-1 and TRBJ2-7; the D gene is possibly TRBD1 (6 bases). Germline assignment: CDR1 SQVTM and CDR2 ANQGSEA. V was cut by 6 bases and J by 6 bases, with 15 bases left in between. CDR3 size: 12 residues. The CDR3 DNA reads TGCAGCGTAGCCGGCGGCAGGGGCGAGCAGTACTTC. Residues: CSVAGGRGEQYF.

The V call is TRBV19, the J call TRBJ1-2, with TRBD1 identical over 7 bases. CDR3 length: 12 amino acids. Looked up from germline, CDR1 is LNHDA and CDR2 is SQIVND (reference sequence). After removal of 5 bases from V and 7 bases from J, the junction contained 4 bases not matched to a gene. The CDR3 region has the DNA TGTGCCAGTAGTGCGACAGGGTCTGGCTACACCTTC. Protein: CASSATGSGYTF.

The rearrangement uses TRBV5-1 and TRBJ1-5; D unclear. The CDR3 is made up of 14 amino acids. CDR1 SGHRS and CDR2 YFSETQ come from the germline V gene. Trimming took off 0 bases at V and 4 bases at J, with 8 bases between the two ends. In DNA form, the CDR3 reads TGCGCCAGCAGCTTGGGTCTCCCAAATCAGCCCCAGCATTTT. This gives the protein CASSLGLPNQPQHF.

The genes are TRBV25-1 and TRBJ1-2, with D tentatively TRBD1 (6 bases). The CDR3 totals 14 residues. In germline, CDR1 is MGHDK, CDR2 SYGVNS. Trimming pared 5 bases from V and 4 bases from J, leaving 14 bases between. CDR3 sequence (DNA): TGTGCCAGCAGTCCGGAGGGGGGTACCTATGGCTACACCTTC. This gives the protein CASSPEGGTYGYTF.

The chain employs TRBV11-2 and TRBJ1-2; D might be TRBD1 (5 bases). The CDR3 length is 13 residues. The V end lost 4 bases, the J end lost 4 bases, and 10 bases lay between the germline ends. CDR1 SGHAT and CDR2 FQNNGV come from the germline V gene. The CDR3 sequence: CASSSSGTYGYTF. Here the CDR3 DNA reads TGTGCCAGCAGCTCATCCGGGACCTATGGCTACACCTTC.

The chain has TRBV5-1 and TRBJ1-1; D may be TRBD1 (6 bases). The CDR3 is 18 amino acids. Germline values: CDR1 SGHRS, CDR2 YFSETQ. V lost 1 base and J 1 base, leaving 20 bases between the germline ends. CDR3 region: CASSLWGSIQGSNTEAFF. The CDR3 DNA reads as TGCGCCAGCAGCTTGTGGGGATCAATCCAGGGGTCGAACACTGAAGCTTTCTTT.